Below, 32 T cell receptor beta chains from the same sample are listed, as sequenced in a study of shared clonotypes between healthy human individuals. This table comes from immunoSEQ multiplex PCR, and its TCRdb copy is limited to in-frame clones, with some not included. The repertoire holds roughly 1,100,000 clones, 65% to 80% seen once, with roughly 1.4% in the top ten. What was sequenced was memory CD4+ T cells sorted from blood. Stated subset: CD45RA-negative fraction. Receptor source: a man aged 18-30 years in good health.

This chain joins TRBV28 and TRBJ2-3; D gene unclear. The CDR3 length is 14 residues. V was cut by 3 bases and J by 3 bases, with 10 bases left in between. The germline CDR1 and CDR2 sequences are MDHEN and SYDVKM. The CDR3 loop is CASSFPGGTDTQYF. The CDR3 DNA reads TGTGCCAGCAGTTTTCCCGGCGGAACAGATACGCAGTATTTT.

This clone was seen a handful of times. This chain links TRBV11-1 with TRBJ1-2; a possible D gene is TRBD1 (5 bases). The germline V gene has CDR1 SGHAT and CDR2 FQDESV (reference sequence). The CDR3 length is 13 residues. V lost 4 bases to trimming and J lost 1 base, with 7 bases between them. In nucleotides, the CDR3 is TGTGCCAGCAGCTCAGGGCTTAACTATGGCTACACCTTC. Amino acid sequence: CASSSGLNYGYTF. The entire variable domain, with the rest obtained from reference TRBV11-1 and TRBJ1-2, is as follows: EAEVAQSPRYKITEKSQAVAFWCDPISGHATLYWYRQILGQGPELLVQFQDESVVDDSQLPKDRFSAERLKGVDSTLKIQPAELGDSAMYLCASSSGLNYGYTFGSGTRLTVV.

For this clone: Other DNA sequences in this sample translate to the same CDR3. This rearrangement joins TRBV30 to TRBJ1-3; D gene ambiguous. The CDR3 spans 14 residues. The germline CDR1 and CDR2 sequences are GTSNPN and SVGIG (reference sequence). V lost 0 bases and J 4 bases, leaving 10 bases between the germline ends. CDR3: CAWSVSGRGNTIYF. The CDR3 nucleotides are TGTGCCTGGAGTGTATCTGGGAGAGGAAACACCATATATTTT.

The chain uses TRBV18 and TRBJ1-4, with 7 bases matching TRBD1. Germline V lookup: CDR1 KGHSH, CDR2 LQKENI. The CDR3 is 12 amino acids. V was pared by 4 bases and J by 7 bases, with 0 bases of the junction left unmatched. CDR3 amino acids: CASSRDSEKLFF. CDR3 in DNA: TGTGCCAGCTCACGGGACAGTGAAAAACTGTTTTTT.

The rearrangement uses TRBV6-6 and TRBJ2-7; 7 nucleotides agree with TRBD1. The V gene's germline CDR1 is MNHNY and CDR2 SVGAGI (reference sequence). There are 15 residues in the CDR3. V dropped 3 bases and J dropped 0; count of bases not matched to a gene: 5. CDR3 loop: CASSYGQDHSYEQYF. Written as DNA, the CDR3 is TGTGCCAGCAGTTATGGACAGGACCACTCCTACGAGCAGTACTTC.

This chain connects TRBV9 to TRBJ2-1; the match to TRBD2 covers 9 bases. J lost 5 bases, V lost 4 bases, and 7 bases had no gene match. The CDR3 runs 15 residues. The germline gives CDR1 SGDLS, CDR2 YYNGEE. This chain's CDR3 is CASSPRLAANNEQFF. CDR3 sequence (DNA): TGTGCCAGCAGCCCTCGACTAGCGGCTAACAATGAGCAGTTCTTC.

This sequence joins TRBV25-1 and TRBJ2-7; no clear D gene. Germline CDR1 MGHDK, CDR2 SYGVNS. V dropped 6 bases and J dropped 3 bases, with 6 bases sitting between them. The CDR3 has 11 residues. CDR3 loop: CASRRLYEQYF. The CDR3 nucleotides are TGTGCCAGCAGGCGGCTCTACGAGCAGTACTTC.

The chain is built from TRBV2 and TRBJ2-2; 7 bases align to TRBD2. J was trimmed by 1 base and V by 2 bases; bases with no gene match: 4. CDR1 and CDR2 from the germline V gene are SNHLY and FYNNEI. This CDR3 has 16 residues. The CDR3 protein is CASSEWAGVNTGELFF. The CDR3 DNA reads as TGTGCCAGCAGTGAATGGGCGGGGGTGAACACCGGGGAGCTGTTTTTT.

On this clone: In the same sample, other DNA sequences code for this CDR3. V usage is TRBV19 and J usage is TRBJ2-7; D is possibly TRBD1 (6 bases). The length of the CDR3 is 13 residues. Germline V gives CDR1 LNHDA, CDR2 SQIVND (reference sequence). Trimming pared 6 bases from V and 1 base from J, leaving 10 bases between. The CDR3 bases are TGTGCCAGTAGCCCAGACAGGTCCTACGAGCAGTACTTC. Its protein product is CASSPDRSYEQYF.

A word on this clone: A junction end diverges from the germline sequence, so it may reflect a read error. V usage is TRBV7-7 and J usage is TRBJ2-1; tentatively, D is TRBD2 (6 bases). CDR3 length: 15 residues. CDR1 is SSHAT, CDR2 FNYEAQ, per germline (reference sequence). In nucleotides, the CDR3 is TGTGCTAGCAGCTTAGGTCACCCCGGGGGTGATGAGCAGTTCTTC. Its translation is CASSLGHPGGDEQFF.

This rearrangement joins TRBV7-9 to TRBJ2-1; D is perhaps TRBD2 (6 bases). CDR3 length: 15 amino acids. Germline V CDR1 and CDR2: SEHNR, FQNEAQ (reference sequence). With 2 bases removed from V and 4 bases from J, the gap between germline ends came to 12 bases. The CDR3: CASSLRTTGYNEQFF. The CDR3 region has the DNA TGTGCCAGCAGCTTACGGACTACTGGATACAATGAGCAGTTCTTC. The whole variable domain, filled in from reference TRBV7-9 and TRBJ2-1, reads DTGVSQNPRHKITKRGQNVTFRCDPISEHNRLYWYRQTLGQGPEFLTYFQNEAQLEKSRLLSDRFSAERPKGSFSTLEIQRTEQGDSAMYLCASSLRTTGYNEQFFGPGTRLTVL.

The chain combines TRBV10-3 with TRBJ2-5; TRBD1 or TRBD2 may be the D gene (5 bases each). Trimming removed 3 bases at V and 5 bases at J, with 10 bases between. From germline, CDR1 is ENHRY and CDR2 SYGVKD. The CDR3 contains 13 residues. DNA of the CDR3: TGTGCCATCAGTGAAGGGACGTCGGAGACCCAGTACTTC. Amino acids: CAISEGTSETQYF.

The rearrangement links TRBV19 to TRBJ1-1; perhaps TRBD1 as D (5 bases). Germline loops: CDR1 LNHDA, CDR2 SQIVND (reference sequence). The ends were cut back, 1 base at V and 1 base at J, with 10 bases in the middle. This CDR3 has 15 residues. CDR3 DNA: TGTGCCAGTAGTATAGGTCCCAGGGCGAACACTGAAGCTTTCTTT. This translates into CASSIGPRANTEAFF.

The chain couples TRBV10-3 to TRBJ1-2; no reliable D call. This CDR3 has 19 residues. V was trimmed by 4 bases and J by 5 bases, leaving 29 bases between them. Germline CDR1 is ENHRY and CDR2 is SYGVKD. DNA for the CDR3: TGTGCCATCAGTGGGACGGGTATGGACCAAAGCCCCAGTGATTATGGCTACACCTTC. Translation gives CAISGTGMDQSPSDYGYTF.

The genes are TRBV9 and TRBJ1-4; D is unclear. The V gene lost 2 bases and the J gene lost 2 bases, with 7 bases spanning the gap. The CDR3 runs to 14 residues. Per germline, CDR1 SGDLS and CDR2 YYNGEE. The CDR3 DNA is TGTGCCAGCAGCGTCATGGGGACTAATGAAAAACTGTTTTTT. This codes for CASSVMGTNEKLFF. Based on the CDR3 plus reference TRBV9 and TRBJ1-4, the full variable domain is DSGVTQTPKHLITATGQRVTLRCSPRSGDLSVYWYQQSLDQGLQFLIQYYNGEERAKGNILERFSAQQFPDLHSELNLSSLELGDSALYFCASSVMGTNEKLFFGSGTQLSVL.

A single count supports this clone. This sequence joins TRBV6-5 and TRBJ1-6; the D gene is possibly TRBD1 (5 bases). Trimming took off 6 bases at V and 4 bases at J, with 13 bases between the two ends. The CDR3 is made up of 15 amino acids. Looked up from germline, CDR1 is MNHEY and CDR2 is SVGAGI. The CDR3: CASRPGAVYNSPLHF. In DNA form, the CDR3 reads TGTGCCAGCAGACCCGGGGCGGTTTATAATTCACCCCTCCACTTT.

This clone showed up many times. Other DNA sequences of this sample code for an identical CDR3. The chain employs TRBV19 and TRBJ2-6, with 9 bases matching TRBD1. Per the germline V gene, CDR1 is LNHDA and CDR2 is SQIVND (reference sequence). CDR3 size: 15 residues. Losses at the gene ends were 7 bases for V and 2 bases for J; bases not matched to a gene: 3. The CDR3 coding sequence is TGTGCCAGTACCGGGGACAGGGCTGGGGCCAACGTCCTGACTTTC. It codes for CASTGDRAGANVLTF.

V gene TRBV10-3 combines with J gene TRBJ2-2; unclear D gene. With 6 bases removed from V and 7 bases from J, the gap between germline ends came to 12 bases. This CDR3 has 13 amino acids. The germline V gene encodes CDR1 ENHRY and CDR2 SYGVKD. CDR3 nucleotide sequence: TGTGCCATCAGCCTGAAGTCTCACGGGGAGCTGTTTTTT. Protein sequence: CAISLKSHGELFF.

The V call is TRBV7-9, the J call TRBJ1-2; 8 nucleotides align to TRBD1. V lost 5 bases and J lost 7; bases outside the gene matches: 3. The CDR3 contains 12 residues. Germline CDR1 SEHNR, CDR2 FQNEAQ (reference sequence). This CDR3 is CASSMDRAGYTF. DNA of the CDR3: TGTGCCAGCAGCATGGACAGGGCTGGCTACACCTTC.

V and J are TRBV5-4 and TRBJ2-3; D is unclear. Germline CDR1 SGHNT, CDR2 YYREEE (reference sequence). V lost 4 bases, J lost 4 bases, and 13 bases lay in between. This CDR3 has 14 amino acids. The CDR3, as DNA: TGTGCCAGCAGCAAAAGATCTCAGGCAGATACGCAGTATTTT. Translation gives CASSKRSQADTQYF.

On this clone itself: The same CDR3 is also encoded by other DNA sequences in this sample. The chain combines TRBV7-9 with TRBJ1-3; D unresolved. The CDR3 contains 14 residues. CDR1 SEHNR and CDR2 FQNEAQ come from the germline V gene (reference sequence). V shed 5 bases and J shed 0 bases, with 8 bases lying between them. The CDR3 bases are TGTGCCAGCAGCCTCTCGATCTCTGGAAACACCATATATTTT. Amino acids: CASSLSISGNTIYF.

The CDR3 region is CAIGVTGAVGYTF. The CDR3 bases are TGTGCCATCGGGGTGACAGGGGCGGTTGGCTACACCTTC. The chain recombines TRBV10-3 with TRBJ1-2; 8 bases are shared with TRBD1. Per the germline V gene, CDR1 is ENHRY and CDR2 is SYGVKD. CDR3 length equals 13 residues. V shed 8 bases and J 7 bases; nucleotides not matched to a gene: 9.

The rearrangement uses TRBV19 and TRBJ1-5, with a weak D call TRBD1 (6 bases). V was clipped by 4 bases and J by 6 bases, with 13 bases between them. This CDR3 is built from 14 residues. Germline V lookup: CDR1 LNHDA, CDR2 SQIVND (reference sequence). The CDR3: CASSSYREVQPQHF. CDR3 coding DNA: TGTGCCAGTAGTAGCTACAGGGAGGTTCAGCCCCAGCATTTT.

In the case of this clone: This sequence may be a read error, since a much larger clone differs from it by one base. The CDR3 coding sequence is TGTGCCAGCCAGCCGGGTGGGGGCAACATTCAGTGCTTC. The encoded protein is CASQPGGGNIQCF. The rearrangement joins TRBV2 to TRBJ2-4, with D possibly TRBD1 on 6 matching bases. Germline loops: CDR1 SNHLY, CDR2 FYNNEI. The CDR3 spans 13 residues.

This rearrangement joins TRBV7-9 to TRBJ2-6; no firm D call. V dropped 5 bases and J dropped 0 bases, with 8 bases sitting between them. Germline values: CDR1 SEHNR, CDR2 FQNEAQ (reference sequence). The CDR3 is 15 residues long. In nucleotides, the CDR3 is TGTGCCAGCAGCCTACAGACCTCTGGGGCCAACGTCCTGACTTTC. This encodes CASSLQTSGANVLTF.

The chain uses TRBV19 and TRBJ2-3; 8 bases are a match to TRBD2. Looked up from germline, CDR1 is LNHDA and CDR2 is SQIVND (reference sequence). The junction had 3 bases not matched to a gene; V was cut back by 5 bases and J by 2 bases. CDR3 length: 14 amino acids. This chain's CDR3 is CASSLRGATDTQYF. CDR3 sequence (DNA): TGTGCCAGTAGTCTGCGGGGGGCCACAGATACGCAGTATTTT. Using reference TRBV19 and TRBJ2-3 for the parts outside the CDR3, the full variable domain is DGGITQSPKYLFRKEGQNVTLSCEQNLNHDAMYWYRQDPGQGLRLIYYSQIVNDFQKGDIAEGYSVSREKKESFPLTVTSAQKNPTAFYLCASSLRGATDTQYFGPGTRLTVL.

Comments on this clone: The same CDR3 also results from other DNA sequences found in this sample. The chain's CDR3 is CASTGTGSSYEQYF. CDR3 sequence (DNA): TGTGCCAGCACAGGCACAGGCAGCTCCTACGAGCAGTACTTC. The V call is TRBV6-1, the J call TRBJ2-7, with TRBD1 as a possible D gene (5 bases). CDR1 and CDR2 (germline): MNHNS, SASEGT. With 7 bases removed from V and 0 bases from J, the gap between germline ends came to 13 bases. The CDR3 sequence is 14 residues long.

The CDR3 loop is CASSWGGPNSGNTIYF. For the CDR3, the DNA is TGTGCCAGCAGCTGGGGGGGACCGAACTCTGGAAACACCATATATTTT. The chain recombines TRBV5-4 with TRBJ1-3, with D tentatively TRBD1 (5 bases). Germline V gene sequence: CDR1 SGHNT, CDR2 YYREEE (reference sequence). Trimming removed 3 bases at V and 0 bases at J, with 13 bases between. The CDR3 has 16 residues.

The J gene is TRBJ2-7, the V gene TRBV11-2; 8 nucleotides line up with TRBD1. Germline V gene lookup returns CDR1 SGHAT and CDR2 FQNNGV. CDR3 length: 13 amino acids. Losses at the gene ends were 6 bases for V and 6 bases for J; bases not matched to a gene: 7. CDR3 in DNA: TGTGCCAGCAGTCAGGGGGCTAGTTCCGAGCAGTACTTC. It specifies CASSQGASSEQYF.

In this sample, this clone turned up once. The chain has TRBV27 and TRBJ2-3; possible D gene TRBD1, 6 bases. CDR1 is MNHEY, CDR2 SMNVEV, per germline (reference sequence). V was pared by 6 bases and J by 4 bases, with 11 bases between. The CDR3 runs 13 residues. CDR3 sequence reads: CASSQGRADTQYF. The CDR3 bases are TGTGCCAGCAGCCAGGGGCGGGCAGATACGCAGTATTTT.

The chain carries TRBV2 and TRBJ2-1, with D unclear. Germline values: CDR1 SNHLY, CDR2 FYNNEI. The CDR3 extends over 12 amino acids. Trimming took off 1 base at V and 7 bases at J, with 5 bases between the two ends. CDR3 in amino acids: CASSEEGNEQFF. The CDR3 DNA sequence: TGTGCCAGCAGTGAAGAGGGTAATGAGCAGTTCTTC.

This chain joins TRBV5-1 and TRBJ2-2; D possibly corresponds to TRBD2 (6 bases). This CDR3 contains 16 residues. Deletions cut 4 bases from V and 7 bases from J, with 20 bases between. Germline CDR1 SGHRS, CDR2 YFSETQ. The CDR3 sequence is CASSAGLTSTNGELFF. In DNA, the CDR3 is TGCGCCAGCAGCGCGGGACTGACTAGTACTAACGGGGAGCTGTTTTTT.